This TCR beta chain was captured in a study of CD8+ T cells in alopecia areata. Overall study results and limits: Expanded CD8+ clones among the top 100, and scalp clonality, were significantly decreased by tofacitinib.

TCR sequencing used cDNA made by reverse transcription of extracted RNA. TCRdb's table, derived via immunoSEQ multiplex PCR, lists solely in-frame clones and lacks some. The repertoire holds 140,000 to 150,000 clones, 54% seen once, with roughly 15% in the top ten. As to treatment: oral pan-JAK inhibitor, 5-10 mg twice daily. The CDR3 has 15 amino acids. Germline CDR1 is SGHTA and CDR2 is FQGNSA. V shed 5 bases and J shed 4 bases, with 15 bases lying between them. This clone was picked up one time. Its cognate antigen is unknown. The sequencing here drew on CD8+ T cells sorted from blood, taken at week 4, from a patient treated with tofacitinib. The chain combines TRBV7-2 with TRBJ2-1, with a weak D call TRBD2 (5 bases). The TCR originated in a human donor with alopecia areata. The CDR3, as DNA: TGTGCCAGCAGCACGAAAGTCGGGGAGTACAATGAGCAGTTCTTC. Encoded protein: CASSTKVGEYNEQFF. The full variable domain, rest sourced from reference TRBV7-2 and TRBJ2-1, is GAGVSQSPSNKVTEKGKDVELRCDPISGHTALYWYRQSLGQGLEFLIYFQGNSAPDKSGLPSDRFSAERTGGSVSTLTIQRTQQEDSAVYLCASSTKVGEYNEQFFGPGTRLTVL.